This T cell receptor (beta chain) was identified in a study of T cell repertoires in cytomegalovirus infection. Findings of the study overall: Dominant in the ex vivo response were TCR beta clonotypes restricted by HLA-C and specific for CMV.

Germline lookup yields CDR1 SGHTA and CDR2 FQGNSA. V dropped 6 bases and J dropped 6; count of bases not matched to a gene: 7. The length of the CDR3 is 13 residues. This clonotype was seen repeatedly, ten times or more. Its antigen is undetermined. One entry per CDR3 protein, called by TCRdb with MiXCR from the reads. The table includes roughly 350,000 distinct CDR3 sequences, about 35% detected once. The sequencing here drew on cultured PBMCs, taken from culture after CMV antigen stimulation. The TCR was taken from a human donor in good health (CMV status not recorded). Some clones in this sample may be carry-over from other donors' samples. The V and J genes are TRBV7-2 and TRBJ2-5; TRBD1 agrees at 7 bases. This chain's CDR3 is CASRLTGLQTQYF. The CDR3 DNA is TGTGCCAGCAGACTGACAGGGCTCCAGACCCAGTACTTC.